The rows below give T cell receptor beta chains drawn from one sample of a study of blood T cell repertoires in COVID-19. TCRdb's table, derived via immunoSEQ multiplex PCR, lists solely in-frame clones and lacks some. The table lists about 210,000 clones, around 82% of them singletons. The sample was peripheral blood. Receptor source: a woman aged 40 to 55 with acute or convalescent COVID-19. Each CDR3 is given with its conserved first and last residue. D genes are given only for firm matches. Size values are once, few and many counts, or a class for expanded clones, and some rows have none.

V	length	D	size	J	DNA	CDR3
TRBV6-2/TRBV6-3	12	.	.	TRBJ1-2	TGTGCCAGCACCCCCGGACAACCGCGCTACACCTTC	CASTPGQPRYTF
TRBV5-1	15	TRBD1	.	TRBJ2-7	TGCGCCAGCAAGAAGGTGGGGACAGGGGGGGACGAGCAGTACTTC	CASKKVGTGGDEQYF
TRBV24-1	16	.	.	TRBJ2-1	TGTGCCACCAGTGACCGGGAGCGGGTCTCCTACAATGAGCAGTTCTTC	CATSDRERVSYNEQFF
TRBV19	16	TRBD2	.	TRBJ2-7	TGTGCCAGTAGTGTCACTAGCGGACTCTTACGCCACGAGCAGTACTTC	CASSVTSGLLRHEQYF
TRBV27	17	.	few	TRBJ1-2	TGTGCCAGCACCAATCTAGGGGGAGACACCGCTAACTATGGCTACACCTTC	CASTNLGGDTANYGYTF
TRBV6-5	15	TRBD2	few	TRBJ2-7	TGTGCCAGCAGCAGAGCCAGCGGGACCTCCTACGAGCAGTACTTC	CASSRASGTSYEQYF
TRBV25-1	16	TRBD1	once	TRBJ1-1	TGTGCCAGCAGTGACGAGGGACAGGTAATTAACACTGAAGCTTTCTTT	CASSDEGQVINTEAFF
TRBV10-1	14	.	once	TRBJ1-1	TGCGCCAGCAGTCCGAGAGGGTCAAACACTGAAGCTTTCTTT	CASSPRGSNTEAFF
TRBV7-8	15	.	.	TRBJ1-2	TGTGCCAGCAGCTTAGTCTTCCAGGGAAGAGAGGGCTACACCTTC	CASSLVFQGREGYTF
TRBV7-9	14	.	.	TRBJ1-2	TGTGCCAGCAGCTCCGTTGAACGGGACTATGGCTACACCTTC	CASSSVERDYGYTF
TRBV18	16	TRBD2	.	TRBJ2-1	TGTGCCAGCTCACCATTCCCTGCGGGGGGGCACAATGAGCAGTTCTTC	CASSPFPAGGHNEQFF
TRBV2	15	TRBD2	once	TRBJ2-7	TGTGCCAGCAGGGATAAGAGCGGGAAGGCCTACGAGCAGTACTTC	CASRDKSGKAYEQYF
TRBV19	14	TRBD1	.	TRBJ1-2	TGTGCCAGTAGACCAGGGGGCATTGACTATGGCTACACCTTC	CASRPGGIDYGYTF
TRBV7-9	13	.	.	TRBJ2-7	TGTGCCAGCAGCTTATACGTACGGTACGAGCAGTACTTC	CASSLYVRYEQYF
TRBV27	13	.	.	TRBJ1-1	TGTGCCAGCAGGGGAGGAGGTGGCACTGAAGCTTTCTTT	CASRGGGGTEAFF
TRBV5-1	15	TRBD1	once	TRBJ1-6	TGCGCCAGCAGCTTGGGCGGGACAGCTACTTCACCCCTCCACTTT	CASSLGGTATSPLHF
TRBV5-5	14	TRBD1	.	TRBJ1-2	TGTGCCAGCAGCCCGGGGACAGGGTCGTATGGCTACACCTTC	CASSPGTGSYGYTF
TRBV25-1	14	.	once	TRBJ2-7	TGTGCCAGCGGAAGGGGGACAAGGGAAGGCGAGCAGTACTTC	CASGRGTREGEQYF
TRBV7-8	13	.	.	TRBJ1-1	TGTGCCAGCAGCTTGGAGTTGGGCACTGAAGCTTTCTTT	CASSLELGTEAFF
TRBV7-9	17	TRBD2	.	TRBJ2-1	TGTGCCAGCAGCTTATCTAGCGGGAGGGGTCCCCACAATGAGCAGTTCTTC	CASSLSSGRGPHNEQFF
TRBV6-5	15	TRBD1	.	TRBJ2-1	TGTGCCAGCAGTCCTACGGGACAGGGGCACAATGAGCAGTTCTTC	CASSPTGQGHNEQFF
TRBV5-1	14	.	.	TRBJ2-1	TGCGCCAGCAGCTTCGAACTAACCTACAATGAGCAGTTCTTC	CASSFELTYNEQFF
TRBV7-2	14	.	.	TRBJ1-1	TGTGCCAGCAGCTTTATCCTCCCGAACACTGAAGCTTTCTTT	CASSFILPNTEAFF
TRBV4-3	17	TRBD2	once	TRBJ2-3	TGCGCCAGCAGCCAAGATCTTCAGGAACTAGCGGGAGATACGCAGTATTTT	CASSQDLQELAGDTQYF
TRBV11-3	12	.	once	TRBJ2-1	TGTGCCAGCAGCCAAACCCGGAATGAGCAGTTCTTC	CASSQTRNEQFF
TRBV6-1	17	.	.	TRBJ2-2	TGTGCCAGCAGTGAAGCGGAAGGGGTCTGGGACACCGGGGAGCTGTTTTTT	CASSEAEGVWDTGELFF
TRBV5-1	15	.	.	TRBJ2-3	TGCGCCAGCAAAAAAAGCGGCTCTAGCACAGATACGCAGTATTTT	CASKKSGSSTDTQYF
TRBV7-8	14	.	.	TRBJ2-1	TGTGCCAGCAGCTTACAGGCCGCCTACAATGAGCAGTTCTTC	CASSLQAAYNEQFF
TRBV21-1	17	.	.	TRBJ2-7	TGTGCCAGCAGCAAATATCTAAAGGGGGACAGGGACTACGAGCAGTACTTC	CASSKYLKGDRDYEQYF
TRBV10-1	14	TRBD2	.	TRBJ2-1	TGCGCCAGCAGTGGGGGAGGGCTAGCAAGGGAGCAGTTCTTC	CASSGGGLAREQFF
TRBV7-8	16	TRBD1	.	TRBJ2-3	TGTGCCAGCAGCCTCGGACAGGGTGGTAGCACAGATACGCAGTATTTT	CASSLGQGGSTDTQYF
TRBV9	15	TRBD2	once	TRBJ2-2	TGTGCCAGCAGCCCTAGCGGGGGGGCCACCGGGGAGCTGTTTTTT	CASSPSGGATGELFF
TRBV7-8	15	TRBD1	few	TRBJ2-1	TGTGCCAGCAGCCCAGGGGGCCTCTCCTACAATGAGCAGTTCTTC	CASSPGGLSYNEQFF
TRBV7-9	15	TRBD1	.	TRBJ1-2	TGTGCCAGCAGCCCGAGGGGACAGGGGGCAGATGGCTACACCTTC	CASSPRGQGADGYTF
TRBV19	14	.	once	TRBJ2-7	TGTGCCAGTAGTATAGGGGGACACTCCTACGAGCAGTACTTC	CASSIGGHSYEQYF
TRBV7-8	13	.	few	TRBJ2-2	TGTGCCAGCAGCTCGCAGGGCGGCGGGGAGCTGTTTTTT	CASSSQGGGELFF
TRBV19	13	.	.	TRBJ2-7	TGTGCCAGTAGTAAAGGAGGGGCCTACGAGCAGTACTTC	CASSKGGAYEQYF
TRBV7-2	17	.	.	TRBJ1-4	TGTGCCAGCAGCTTATGGCGGGGAGTAGCAACTAATGAAAAACTGTTTTTT	CASSLWRGVATNEKLFF
TRBV10-3	17	TRBD2	.	TRBJ2-6	TGTGCCATCAGCCCCCGGGGGGGGATCGCTGGGGCCAACGTCCTGACTTTC	CAISPRGGIAGANVLTF
TRBV7-6	15	.	.	TRBJ2-6	TGTGCCAGCAGCCCAAAGGAGGCTGGGGCCAACGTCCTGACTTTC	CASSPKEAGANVLTF
TRBV2	13	.	.	TRBJ2-7	TGTGCCAGCAGTGGAGGGGGATACTACGAGCAGTACTTC	CASSGGGYYEQYF
TRBV18	16	TRBD2	.	TRBJ2-5	TGTGCCAGCTCACCCGGACTAGCGGGGATCCAAGAGACCCAGTACTTC	CASSPGLAGIQETQYF
TRBV4-1	15	.	.	TRBJ1-1	TGCGCCAGCAGCCGCGGCTCGGGGGTAAACACTGAAGCTTTCTTT	CASSRGSGVNTEAFF
TRBV19	15	.	once	TRBJ1-3	TGTGCCACCTCGAGTGGGGCAGGGGCTGGAAACACCATATATTTT	CATSSGAGAGNTIYF
TRBV7-2	14	TRBD2	.	TRBJ2-7	TGTGCCAGCAGCTTAATAGCGGGAGGAAACGAGCAGTACTTC	CASSLIAGGNEQYF
TRBV5-1	14	TRBD1	.	TRBJ2-5	TGCGCCAGCAGAAAACAGGGGCCCCAAGAGACCCAGTACTTC	CASRKQGPQETQYF
TRBV24-1	12	TRBD1	.	TRBJ1-2	TGTGCCACCAGTGACCCAGGGGGTGGCTACACCTTC	CATSDPGGGYTF
TRBV5-5	14	.	.	TRBJ2-1	TGTGCCAGCAGCTTGGTTCACGGGTACAATGAGCAGTTCTTC	CASSLVHGYNEQFF
TRBV18	14	TRBD1	.	TRBJ2-1	TGTGCCAGCTCACCGACAGGGGTTTACAATGAGCAGTTCTTC	CASSPTGVYNEQFF
TRBV5-1	17	.	.	TRBJ2-7	TGCGCCAGCACTACTACCCCGGCCAGGACAGCCCTCTACGAGCAGTACTTC	CASTTTPARTALYEQYF
TRBV6-4	13	TRBD1	.	TRBJ1-6	TGTGCCAGCAGCCGGGACAGTAATTCACCCCTCCACTTT	CASSRDSNSPLHF
TRBV29-1	12	.	.	TRBJ1-1	TGCAGCGTTGGACAGAAGGGCACTGAAGCTTTCTTT	CSVGQKGTEAFF
TRBV11-2	14	.	few	TRBJ1-2	TGTGCCAGCAGCTTAGTAACAGGTTCGGATGGCTACACCTTC	CASSLVTGSDGYTF
TRBV3-1/TRBV3-2	17	.	once	TRBJ1-2	TGTGCCAGCAGCCACCTGTCCCTAGGAGGAACCAACTATGGCTACACCTTC	CASSHLSLGGTNYGYTF
TRBV19	15	.	.	TRBJ2-7	TGTGCCAGTAGTCCGAATAGAGGGAGGCTGGACGAGCAGTACTTC	CASSPNRGRLDEQYF
TRBV14	17	TRBD1	.	TRBJ2-1	TGTGCCAGCAGCCAAGATTCCCGGGACAGGAGGTACAATGAGCAGTTCTTC	CASSQDSRDRRYNEQFF
TRBV2	15	TRBD2	many	TRBJ2-1	TGTGCCAGCACTCGAGCGGGAGCCTACACGTATGAGCAGTTCTTC	CASTRAGAYTYEQFF